This TCR beta chain emerged from a study of identical twins. Germline values: CDR1 LNHNV, CDR2 YYDKDF (reference sequence). The CDR3 length is 15 residues. After removal of 1 base from V and 8 bases from J, the junction contained 9 bases not matched to a gene. From the 5' RACE reads, TCRdb called clonotypes with MiXCR, one entry per CDR3 protein. Among a few hundred thousand distinct CDR3 sequences listed, roughly 9.8% were seen once. Study findings and constraints: Abundant cord blood beta clonotypes carried fewer insertions; memory repertoires showed none.

This clonotype was detected ten times or more. Its target is unknown. The data were also submitted as part of a second study, on yellow fever vaccine responses in identical twins.

This clonotype originated in a woman aged 18 to 35 in good health. Sequenced material: CD8+ T cells sorted from blood. The chain has TRBV15 and TRBJ1-2, with TRBD1 matching 8 bases. The CDR3 sequence is CATSRVGQGASGYTF. In nucleotides, the CDR3 is TGTGCCACCAGCAGAGTGGGGCAGGGGGCGAGCGGCTACACCTTC.